This T cell receptor (beta chain) is drawn from a study of T cell repertoires in cytomegalovirus infection. Study at large: CMV infection and matching HLA type were both indicated by public TCR beta signatures. Regarding the study as a whole: Totalled public TCR beta family frequency picked out people who carried CMV plus the relevant HLA.

MiXCR, run by TCRdb on the reads, gives a single entry per CDR3 protein. The table lists around 630,000 distinct CDR3 sequences, roughly a quarter of them singletons. This clonotype was recorded many times. Its antigen is not known. CDR1 is SGHVS, CDR2 FQNEAQ, per germline. The CDR3 is 17 amino acids. V trimming: 1 base; J trimming: 2 bases; junction bases outside the gene matches: 5. This TCR was sampled from a human donor in good health (CMV status not recorded). Some clones in this sample may be carry-over from other donors' samples. Sample: CD8+ T cells from PBMCs. The chain combines TRBV7-8 with TRBJ2-3, with TRBD2 matching 11 bases. CDR3 sequence: CASSLGTGLAATDTQYF. The CDR3 DNA is TGTGCCAGCAGCTTAGGGACGGGACTAGCGGCCACAGATACGCAGTATTTT.